This T cell receptor (beta chain) was profiled in a study of shared clonotypes between healthy human individuals. Clones were sequenced by immunoSEQ multiplex PCR, and TCRdb holds only the in-frame ones, with some missing. The table has around 650,000 clones, approximately 96% seen once; the top ten hold about 0.11%. Naive CD8 cells, CD45RO-negative and positively selected for CCR7, excluded terminally differentiated effector memory CD45RA+ cells. The CDR3 sequence is 14 residues long. CDR1 and CDR2 from the germline V gene are MNHEY and SMNVEV (reference sequence). V was shortened by 8 bases and J by 0 bases, with 8 bases between the two germline ends.

The clonotype was recovered from a woman aged 25 to 39 in good health. V gene TRBV27 combines with J gene TRBJ2-6, with D hard to call. The sequencing input was naive CD8+ T cells sorted from blood. CDR3 in amino acids: CASGLGSGANVLTF. The CDR3 DNA reads as TGTGCCAGCGGCTTGGGCTCTGGGGCCAACGTCCTGACTTTC.